This T cell receptor beta chain was identified in a study of CD8 T cells in ankylosing spondylitis. The CDR3 length is 15 residues. Trimming took off 6 bases at V and 1 base at J, with 15 bases between the two ends. Germline lookup yields CDR1 MNHNS and CDR2 SASEGT. TCRdb re-called the 5' RACE reads with MiXCR, one entry per CDR3 protein. The profile shows some 290,000 distinct CDR3 sequences, 20% of them singletons. The TCR originated in a male donor with ankylosing spondylitis or in good health (not recorded which). The chain combines TRBV6-1 with TRBJ1-2, with a possible D match to TRBD1 (5 bases). Sequenced sample: blood, either unsorted or a sorted T cell fraction (not recorded which). DNA of the CDR3: TGTGCCAGCAGACCCGGGGACGGATATAACTATGGCTACACCTTC. Encoded protein: CASRPGDGYNYGYTF.